This T cell receptor (beta chain) was found in a study of human T cells and chemical hapten exposure. This clonotype was detected many times. This CDR3 is built from 14 residues. Trimming stripped 4 bases from V and 3 bases from J, with 14 bases between. Germline CDR1 is SQVTM and CDR2 is ANQGSEA. In the authors' methods: TCRs per sample had a median of roughly 96,000 and ranged from about 20,000 to 700,000. TCRdb redid the calling of the RACE reads with MiXCR, one entry per CDR3 protein. TCRdb, not the original authors, processed these V and J calls. The sample lists approximately 370,000 distinct CDR3 sequences, about 5% occurring once. Documented time point: pre-sensitization, week 0. The treatment was: therapeutic diphenylcyclopropenone sensitization with weekly scalp DPC.

The sequencing here drew on whole blood, taken in connection with sensitization to the hapten diphenylcyclopropenone (DPC). This clonotype originated in a woman between 18 and 29 years old with alopecia areata. Some clones in this sample may be carry-over from other donors' samples. This chain connects TRBV29-1 to TRBJ2-3; tentative D call: TRBD1 (6 bases). The CDR3 region is CSVAPNRVTDTQYF. CDR3 bases: TGCAGCGTTGCCCCTAACAGGGTTACAGATACGCAGTATTTT.